A single sample gave rise to the 7 T cell receptor beta chains below, sequenced in a study of breast tumors, draining lymph nodes, adjacent tissues. MiXCR, applied by TCRdb to the multiplex PCR reads, yields one record per CDR3 protein. The sample lists about 12,000 distinct CDR3 sequences, 35% to 40% occurring once. The sequenced material came from breast tumor tissue. All receptors derive from a female donor with breast cancer. Some clones in this sample may be carry-over from other donors' samples.

The table lists this clonotype with many counts. The chain recombines TRBV19 with TRBJ1-2; TRBD1 aligns across 10 bases. The germline V gene encodes CDR1 LNHDA and CDR2 SQIVND (reference sequence). Losses at the gene ends were 8 bases for V and 8 bases for J; bases not matched to a gene: 8. The CDR3 runs 13 residues. Here the CDR3 reads CASRTGGVGGYTF. The CDR3 DNA is TGTGCCAGTCGGACAGGGGGAGTGGGCGGCTACACCTTC.

Within the sample, this clonotype is medium-sized (0.01 to 0.1%). V usage is TRBV24-1 and J usage is TRBJ2-1; 11 bases line up with TRBD2. Germline lookup yields CDR1 KGHDR and CDR2 SFDVKD. Unmatched junction bases numbered 10, after V lost 6 bases and J lost 4 bases. The CDR3 sequence is 17 residues long. The CDR3 here is CATSTGTSGILYNEQFF. The DNA of the CDR3 is TGTGCCACCAGTACCGGGACTAGCGGTATTCTGTACAATGAGCAGTTCTTC.

Of note for this clonotype: The missing conserved phenylalanine or tryptophan at the end of this CDR3 makes a read error likely. This chain uses TRBV5-8 with TRBJ2-1; 11 bases line up with TRBD2. The germline gives CDR1 SGHTS, CDR2 YDEGEE. The CDR3 runs 14 residues. Here the CDR3 reads CASRLAGGYNEQFL. DNA for the CDR3: TGTGCCAGCCGCTTAGCGGGGGGGTACAATGAGCAGTTCCTC.

At least ten counts were recorded for this clonotype. V usage is TRBV3-1 and J usage is TRBJ2-7, with 8 bases fitting TRBD1. Germline CDR1 and CDR2: LGHDT and YNNKEL (reference sequence). This CDR3 has 15 amino acids. Trimming took 4 bases from V and 5 from J; bases not matched to a gene: 10. This CDR3 is CASSPRTGRIHEQYF. CDR3 DNA: TGTGCCAGCAGCCCCCGGACAGGGAGGATCCACGAGCAGTACTTC.

This clonotype was counted many times. The V gene is TRBV7-9, the J gene TRBJ1-5; TRBD1 might be the D (5 bases). The CDR3 extends over 15 amino acids. Germline assignment: CDR1 SEHNR and CDR2 FQNEAQ (reference sequence). V shed 5 bases and J shed 4 bases, with 15 bases lying between them. CDR3 loop: CASSPGTAGNQPQHF. As DNA, the CDR3 is TGTGCCAGCAGCCCCGGGACTGCGGGGAATCAGCCCCAGCATTTT.

This clonotype was observed at least ten times. The chain has TRBV12-3 or TRBV12-4 and TRBJ2-7; TRBD2 might be the D (6 bases). Between the trimmed V and J ends, which lost 2 bases and 3 bases, there was a span of 17 bases. The CDR3 totals 16 residues. The CDR3 protein is CASSLLLATKGYEQYF. DNA of the CDR3: TGTGCCAGCAGTTTATTGCTAGCGACCAAGGGCTACGAGCAGTACTTC.

This clonotype has ten or more counts. The rearrangement links TRBV5-1 to TRBJ2-3; 9 bases align to TRBD2. CDR3 length equals 14 residues. The germline gives CDR1 SGHRS, CDR2 YFSETQ. After removal of 0 bases from V and 6 bases from J, the junction contained 2 bases not matched to a gene. The CDR3 bases are TGCGCCAGCAGCTTGGGTCTAGCGGGGGATACGCAGTATTTT. Protein sequence: CASSLGLAGDTQYF.